The 17 T cell receptor beta chains listed next were all sequenced from one sample in a study of shared clonotypes between healthy human individuals. Terminally differentiated effector memory CD45RA+ cells were excluded from the naive CD8 cells, which were CD45RO-negative and positively selected for CCR7. Repertoires were generated with immunoSEQ multiplex PCR, while TCRdb's copy carries only in-frame clones and drops some. Among fewer than 850,000 clones, roughly 96% were seen once, and the ten largest hold over 0.2%. Sequences were obtained from naive CD8+ T cells sorted from blood. Every receptor here comes from a man younger than 45 in good health.

The CDR3 DNA sequence: TGTGCCATCAGTGAGTCGAAGATTCTAGGCAGCAACAATCAGCCCCAGCATTTT. Protein: CAISESKILGSNNQPQHF. This chain uses TRBV10-3 with TRBJ1-5; D is uncertain. V lost 0 bases and J lost 3, with 18 bases in between. The CDR3 sequence is 18 residues long. The germline V gene has CDR1 ENHRY and CDR2 SYGVKD.

The chain combines TRBV18 with TRBJ1-2; D is undetermined. This CDR3 contains 14 residues. Germline V lookup: CDR1 KGHSH, CDR2 LQKENI. V was clipped by 6 bases and J by 4 bases, with 15 bases between them. DNA of the CDR3: TGTGCCAGCTCGCTAGAGGGTATGGTCTATGGCTACACCTTC. Amino acid sequence: CASSLEGMVYGYTF.

V is TRBV6-5 and J is TRBJ1-2; 10 bases agree with TRBD1. Germline V gene lookup returns CDR1 MNHEY and CDR2 SVGAGI. This CDR3 is built from 14 residues. V was pared by 9 bases and J by 8 bases, with 12 bases of the junction left unmatched. CDR3 in amino acids: CASLPGQGLGGYTF. The CDR3 coding sequence is TGTGCCAGTTTGCCGGGACAGGGGCTCGGGGGCTACACCTTC.

The chain combines TRBV6-1 with TRBJ2-7; either TRBD1 or TRBD2 may fit D (5 bases each). The CDR3 covers 14 residues. From germline, CDR1 is MNHNS and CDR2 SASEGT. Between the trimmed V and J ends, which lost 11 bases and 4 bases, there was a span of 21 bases. The CDR3 region has the DNA TGTGCCGGGGGAGATGGGTTCCAAAGTTACGAGCAGTACTTC. It is translated as CAGGDGFQSYEQYF.

This chain connects TRBV19 to TRBJ2-7, with D uncertain. CDR1 and CDR2 from the germline V gene are LNHDA and SQIVND (reference sequence). V dropped 7 bases and J dropped 5 bases, with 15 bases sitting between them. CDR3 size: 13 residues. The CDR3 DNA is TGTGCCAGTACCCGCCCCCTGGATGACGAGCAGTACTTC. Protein: CASTRPLDDEQYF.

The V call is TRBV2, the J call TRBJ2-2; a weak D match, TRBD2 (6 bases). This CDR3 contains 15 residues. V lost 10 bases, J lost 3 bases, and 18 bases lay in between. The germline CDR1 and CDR2 sequences are SNHLY and FYNNEI. The CDR3 nucleotides read TGTGCCATAACGGTCGTTAGCGGCTACACCGGGGAGCTGTTTTTT. This sequence encodes CAITVVSGYTGELFF.

The chain combines TRBV2 with TRBJ1-1; no firm D call. Trimming removed 2 bases from V and 1 base from J, with 5 bases in between. Germline CDR1 SNHLY, CDR2 FYNNEI. The CDR3 consists of 13 residues. In DNA form, the CDR3 reads TGTGCCAGCAGTGAACTATGGAACACTGAAGCTTTCTTT. This translates into CASSELWNTEAFF. Looking up the rest from reference TRBV2 and TRBJ1-1 gives the full variable domain: EPEVTQTPSHQVTQMGQEVILRCVPISNHLYFYWYRQILGQKVEFLVSFYNNEISEKSEIFDDQFSVERPDGSNFTLKIRSTKLEDSAMYFCASSELWNTEAFFGQGTRLTVV.

The genes are TRBV7-2 and TRBJ2-5; perhaps D is TRBD1 or TRBD2 (6 bases each). CDR3 length: 15 amino acids. The germline V gene has CDR1 SGHTA and CDR2 FQGNSA. V was clipped by 5 bases and J by 2 bases, with 15 bases between them. Here the CDR3 reads CASSAGRRGQETQYF. The CDR3 DNA is TGTGCCAGCAGCGCCGGTCGGAGGGGGCAAGAGACCCAGTACTTC.

The chain carries TRBV9 and TRBJ2-1; the D gene is possibly TRBD2 (5 bases). This CDR3 is built from 12 residues. Trimming removed 4 bases at V and 5 bases at J, with 7 bases between. Germline CDR1 reads SGDLS; CDR2 reads YYNGEE. The CDR3 coding sequence is TGTGCCAGCAGCCCACTAGACAATGAGCAGTTCTTC. It yields the protein CASSPLDNEQFF.

V usage is TRBV29-1 and J usage is TRBJ2-1; a possible D gene is TRBD2 (6 bases). The CDR3 has 11 residues. The ends were cut back, 1 base at V and 10 bases at J, with 8 bases in the middle. The germline V gene has CDR1 SQVTM and CDR2 ANQGSEA. Written as DNA, the CDR3 is TGCAGCGTTGAAGGGCTAGCGGAGCAGTTCTTC. This translates into CSVEGLAEQFF.

The chain couples TRBV7-6 to TRBJ2-3; TRBD2 is a possible D gene (5 bases). Germline V gene sequence: CDR1 SGHVS, CDR2 FNYEAQ. With 2 bases removed from V and 1 base from J, the gap between germline ends came to 13 bases. The CDR3 loop spans 16 amino acids. The CDR3 reads CASSLRASGGTDTQYF. CDR3 sequence (DNA): TGTGCCAGCAGCTTAAGGGCCTCCGGGGGCACAGATACGCAGTATTTT.

This clone was seen only once. This rearrangement joins TRBV6-6 to TRBJ1-3; D remains ambiguous. The CDR3 sequence is 11 residues long. V shed 8 bases and J shed 4 bases, with 6 bases lying between them. Germline V gene lookup returns CDR1 MNHNY and CDR2 SVGAGI (reference sequence). The CDR3 nucleotides read TGTGCCAGCTTAACCGGAAACACCATATATTTT. It is translated as CASLTGNTIYF.

The V gene is TRBV25-1, the J gene TRBJ2-7; 10 bases are a match to TRBD1. The CDR3 totals 14 residues. V shed 8 bases, J shed 3 bases, and the junction held 7 bases outside the gene matches. Germline V gene sequence: CDR1 MGHDK, CDR2 SYGVNS. CDR3 loop: CASGDRGQNYEQYF. The DNA of the CDR3 is TGTGCCAGCGGGGACAGGGGACAGAACTACGAGCAGTACTTC.

This rearrangement joins TRBV5-1 to TRBJ2-1, with 13 bases lining up with TRBD2. V dropped 3 bases and J dropped 1; count of bases not matched to a gene: 10. Germline loops: CDR1 SGHRS, CDR2 YFSETQ. This CDR3 is 19 amino acids long. CDR3 DNA sequence: TGCGCCAGCAGCTACGAGGGACTAGCGGGACTACCTTCCTACAATGAGCAGTTCTTC. Translation: CASSYEGLAGLPSYNEQFF.

This chain uses TRBV15 with TRBJ2-1; TRBD1 agrees at 9 bases. Germline V gives CDR1 LNHNV, CDR2 YYDKDF (reference sequence). The CDR3 has 14 residues. After removal of 6 bases from V and 3 bases from J, the junction contained 3 bases not matched to a gene. The CDR3 spells CATRGQGFYNEQFF. CDR3 sequence (DNA): TGTGCCACCAGGGGACAGGGTTTCTACAATGAGCAGTTCTTC.

This chain links TRBV7-8 with TRBJ2-2, with 9 positions matching TRBD1. The trim removed 5 bases at V and 13 bases at J, leaving 17 bases unmatched. CDR1 is SGHVS and CDR2 is FQNEAQ in the germline V gene. The CDR3 sequence is 16 residues long. CDR3 protein: CASSPPGQGPLGGLFF. Here the CDR3 DNA reads TGTGCCAGCAGCCCTCCGGGACAGGGACCCTTGGGTGGGCTGTTTTTT.

The chain has TRBV5-6 and TRBJ2-1; 8 bases are shared with TRBD1. Looked up from germline, CDR1 is SGHDT and CDR2 is YYEEEE. V was pared by 5 bases and J by 7 bases, with 11 bases of the junction left unmatched. This CDR3 comprises 15 residues. The CDR3 sequence: CASRDDRGAGNEQFF. The CDR3 DNA sequence: TGTGCCAGCAGGGATGACAGGGGCGCAGGGAATGAGCAGTTCTTC.